These 17 T cell receptor beta chains came from one sample sequenced in a study of cytomegalovirus exposure and HLA in healthy donors. The PCR contained 60 Vbeta and 13 Jbeta primers. Profiling relied on immunoSEQ multiplex PCR, and the TCRdb table lists in-frame clones only, not all of them. The repertoire holds around 190,000 clones, with more than 85% as singletons. The sequenced sample was PBMCs. The receptors come from a young woman in good health and CMV-seronegative.

This chain links TRBV7-9 with TRBJ2-7, with D unclear. V was shortened by 1 base and J by 6 bases, with 7 bases between the two germline ends. The germline CDR1 and CDR2 sequences are SEHNR and FQNEAQ (reference sequence). CDR3 size: 12 residues. This CDR3 reads CASSLVSSEQYF. The CDR3 DNA reads as TGTGCCAGCAGCTTAGTATCGTCCGAGCAGTACTTC.

The genes are TRBV25-1 and TRBJ2-1; maybe TRBD2 (5 bases). The CDR3 spans 16 residues. Germline V gives CDR1 MGHDK, CDR2 SYGVNS. V was shortened by 4 bases and J by 3 bases, with 16 bases between the two germline ends. CDR3 sequence (DNA): TGTGCCAGCAGTGCTCCGGGGATTGGTCTCTACAATGAGCAGTTCTTC. Encoded protein: CASSAPGIGLYNEQFF.

The V gene is TRBV2, the J gene TRBJ1-1; no clear D. In germline, CDR1 is SNHLY, CDR2 FYNNEI. V lost 3 bases to trimming and J lost 5 bases, with 13 bases between them. The length of the CDR3 is 14 residues. The CDR3 is CASSEWQVGTEAFF. CDR3 DNA sequence: TGTGCCAGCAGTGAGTGGCAGGTAGGAACTGAAGCTTTCTTT.

V is TRBV19 and J is TRBJ2-3; 12 nucleotides align to TRBD2. Germline V CDR1 and CDR2: LNHDA, SQIVND (reference sequence). The CDR3 is 15 amino acids. The trim removed 5 bases at V and 2 bases at J, leaving 2 bases unmatched. The CDR3 sequence is CASSGLAGHTDTQYF. In DNA, the CDR3 is TGTGCCAGTAGTGGACTAGCGGGACACACAGATACGCAGTATTTT. The variable domain in full, completed from reference TRBV19 and TRBJ2-3, reads DGGITQSPKYLFRKEGQNVTLSCEQNLNHDAMYWYRQDPGQGLRLIYYSQIVNDFQKGDIAEGYSVSREKKESFPLTVTSAQKNPTAFYLCASSGLAGHTDTQYFGPGTRLTVL.

This sequence joins TRBV7-2 and TRBJ1-5; 7 nucleotides match TRBD1. The CDR3 consists of 13 residues. V gave up 3 bases and J gave up 7 bases; unmatched junction bases: 3. Germline CDR1 is SGHTA and CDR2 is FQGNSA. CDR3 in amino acids: CASSFDRDQPQHF. The DNA of the CDR3 is TGTGCCAGCAGCTTCGACAGGGACCAGCCCCAGCATTTT. Full variable domain (missing parts from reference TRBV7-2 and TRBJ1-5): GAGVSQSPSNKVTEKGKDVELRCDPISGHTALYWYRQSLGQGLEFLIYFQGNSAPDKSGLPSDRFSAERTGGSVSTLTIQRTQQEDSAVYLCASSFDRDQPQHFGDGTRLSIL.

This clone was found a few times. The V call is TRBV6-5, the J call TRBJ1-1; D ambiguous. V lost 5 bases to trimming and J lost 9 bases, with 19 bases between them. The CDR3 is made up of 14 amino acids. The germline V gene has CDR1 MNHEY and CDR2 SVGAGI. The CDR3 is CASSGLTGGLKAFF. CDR3 DNA: TGTGCCAGCAGTGGGCTAACTGGAGGGTTGAAAGCTTTCTTT.

This clone was detected a few times. The chain links TRBV4-1 to TRBJ1-2; D not resolved. Germline CDR1 and CDR2: MGHRA and YSYEKL. The CDR3 contains 15 residues. With 4 bases removed from V and 8 bases from J, the gap between germline ends came to 20 bases. Here the CDR3 DNA reads TGCGCCAGCAGCCGGTTCGGAGCCCTGAAAGAAGGCTACACCTTC. Translating gives CASSRFGALKEGYTF.

The rearrangement uses TRBV6-5 and TRBJ1-6; D possibly corresponds to TRBD1 (5 bases). CDR3 length equals 15 residues. CDR1 and CDR2 (germline): MNHEY, SVGAGI. V lost 0 bases and J 8 bases, leaving 11 bases between the germline ends. As DNA, the CDR3 is TGTGCCAGCAGTTACTCGGCACAGGCTGATTCACCCCTCCACTTT. It codes for CASSYSAQADSPLHF.

The V call is TRBV7-9, the J call TRBJ2-5, with TRBD2 matching 11 bases. V shed 1 base and J 2 bases; nucleotides not matched to a gene: 3. Germline values: CDR1 SEHNR, CDR2 FQNEAQ (reference sequence). The CDR3 has 16 residues. The DNA for the CDR3 is TGTGCCAGCAGCTTAGGACTAGCGGGATTACAAGAGACCCAGTACTTC. Translated, it gives CASSLGLAGLQETQYF.

This rearrangement joins TRBV7-9 to TRBJ1-5; possible D gene TRBD1, 5 bases. The V and J ends lost 3 bases and 7 bases respectively, with 10 bases between them. The CDR3 is 13 amino acids. The germline gives CDR1 SEHNR, CDR2 FQNEAQ (reference sequence). The CDR3 DNA is TGTGCCAGCAGCTTCCAGGGTGACCAGCCCCAGCATTTT. This translates into CASSFQGDQPQHF.

The rearrangement joins TRBV4-1 to TRBJ2-2, with D possibly being TRBD2 (6 bases). The CDR3 sequence is 17 residues long. Germline CDR1 MGHRA, CDR2 YSYEKL. V gave up 5 bases and J gave up 6 bases, with 22 bases separating them. CDR3 bases: TGCGCCAGCAGCGCGGGGCGAGCTAGACAGTCATCCGGGGAGCTGTTTTTT. Its protein is CASSAGRARQSSGELFF.

The rearrangement joins TRBV4-1 to TRBJ2-2; TRBD1 matches 12 bases. The ends lost 2 bases at V and 3 bases at J; junction bases unmatched: 13. The CDR3 spans 20 residues. Germline V CDR1 and CDR2: MGHRA, YSYEKL. CDR3 nucleotides: TGCGCCAGCAGCCAAACTACCGGGGACAGGGGGCATGTTGACACCGGGGAGCTGTTTTTT. Protein product: CASSQTTGDRGHVDTGELFF.

The chain has TRBV5-8 and TRBJ1-6, with no clear D. Looked up from germline, CDR1 is SGHTS and CDR2 is YDEGEE. The CDR3 loop spans 17 amino acids. V lost 1 base to trimming and J lost 6 bases, with 17 bases between them. The CDR3 DNA follows: TGTGCCAGCAGCTTGATCCTTCTGACTTCGTCTAATTCACCCCTCCACTTT. Its protein is CASSLILLTSSNSPLHF.

V usage is TRBV6-1 and J usage is TRBJ2-5; 8 positions match TRBD1. Looked up from germline, CDR1 is MNHNS and CDR2 is SASEGT. The CDR3 has 15 residues. The trim removed 4 bases at V and 4 bases at J, leaving 8 bases unmatched. This CDR3 is CASSALNTGGETQYF. The CDR3 coding sequence is TGTGCCAGCAGTGCCCTAAATACAGGGGGAGAGACCCAGTACTTC.

The gene calls are TRBV29-1 and TRBJ2-1, with 12 bases that match TRBD2. Germline assignment: CDR1 SQVTM and CDR2 ANQGSEA. Trimming at V came to 4 bases and at J to 4 bases, leaving 14 bases not matched to a gene. The CDR3 has 18 residues. The CDR3 sequence is CSVGAFQDGLAGYNEQFF. DNA for the CDR3: TGCAGCGTTGGAGCCTTCCAAGATGGACTAGCGGGGTACAATGAGCAGTTCTTC.

CDR3: CASSMGLARSTYNEQFF. The CDR3 coding sequence is TGTGCCAGTAGTATGGGACTAGCTCGATCTACCTACAATGAGCAGTTCTTC. The rearrangement links TRBV19 to TRBJ2-1; 9 bases agree with TRBD2. The CDR3 covers 17 residues. Trimming removed 3 bases from V and 2 bases from J; junction bases left unmatched: 8. Germline V gives CDR1 LNHDA, CDR2 SQIVND (reference sequence).

CDR3 region: CASSTDGGGPTDTQYF. The CDR3 DNA is TGTGCCAGCAGTACTGATGGGGGGGGCCCCACAGATACGCAGTATTTT. J is TRBJ2-3 and V is TRBV27, with a weak D call TRBD2 (7 bases). This CDR3 comprises 16 residues. V lost 5 bases and J lost 2, with 17 bases in between. From germline, CDR1 is MNHEY and CDR2 SMNVEV (reference sequence).